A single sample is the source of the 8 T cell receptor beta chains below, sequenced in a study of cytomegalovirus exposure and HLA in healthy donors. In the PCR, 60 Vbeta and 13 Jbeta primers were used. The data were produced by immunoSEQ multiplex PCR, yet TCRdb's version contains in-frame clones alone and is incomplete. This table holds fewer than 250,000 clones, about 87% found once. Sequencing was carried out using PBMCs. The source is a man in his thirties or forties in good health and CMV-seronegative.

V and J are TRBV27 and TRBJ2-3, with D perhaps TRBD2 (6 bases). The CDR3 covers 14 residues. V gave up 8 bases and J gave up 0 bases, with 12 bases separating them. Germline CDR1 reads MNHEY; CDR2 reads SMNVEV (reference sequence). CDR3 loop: CASRLDLSTDTQYF. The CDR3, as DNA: TGTGCCAGCCGACTAGACTTGAGCACAGATACGCAGTATTTT.

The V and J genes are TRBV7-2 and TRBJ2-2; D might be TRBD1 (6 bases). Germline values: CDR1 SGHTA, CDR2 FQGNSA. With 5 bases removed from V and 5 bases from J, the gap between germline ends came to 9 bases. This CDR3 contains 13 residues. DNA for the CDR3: TGTGCCAGCAGCCTTAGGGGGACCGGGGAGCTGTTTTTT. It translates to CASSLRGTGELFF. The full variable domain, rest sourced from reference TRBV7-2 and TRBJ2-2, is GAGVSQSPSNKVTEKGKDVELRCDPISGHTALYWYRQSLGQGLEFLIYFQGNSAPDKSGLPSDRFSAERTGGSVSTLTIQRTQQEDSAVYLCASSLRGTGELFFGEGSRLTVL.

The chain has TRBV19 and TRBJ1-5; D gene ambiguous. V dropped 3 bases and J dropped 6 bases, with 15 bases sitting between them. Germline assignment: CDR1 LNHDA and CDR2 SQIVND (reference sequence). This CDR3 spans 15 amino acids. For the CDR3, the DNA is TGTGCCAGTAGTATGTGGACTTCGGATCGTCAGCCCCAGCATTTT. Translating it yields CASSMWTSDRQPQHF.

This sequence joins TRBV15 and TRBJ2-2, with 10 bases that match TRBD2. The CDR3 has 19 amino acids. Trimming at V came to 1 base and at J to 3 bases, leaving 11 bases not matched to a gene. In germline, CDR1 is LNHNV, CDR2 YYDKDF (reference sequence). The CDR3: CATSRGEGLAPWDTGELFF. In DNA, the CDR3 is TGTGCCACCAGCAGAGGGGAGGGACTAGCGCCTTGGGACACCGGGGAGCTGTTTTTT.

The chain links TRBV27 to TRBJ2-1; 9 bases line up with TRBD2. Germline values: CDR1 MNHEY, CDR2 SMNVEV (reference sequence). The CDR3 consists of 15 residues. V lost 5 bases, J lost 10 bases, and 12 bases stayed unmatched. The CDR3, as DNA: TGTGCCAGCAGTCCAACGGGGACTAGCTTCTACGAGCAGTTCTTC. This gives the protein CASSPTGTSFYEQFF.

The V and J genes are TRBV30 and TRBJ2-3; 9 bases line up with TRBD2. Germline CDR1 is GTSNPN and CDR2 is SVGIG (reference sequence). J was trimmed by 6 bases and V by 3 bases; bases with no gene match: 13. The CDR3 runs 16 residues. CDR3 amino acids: CAWSGLARPPHDTQYF. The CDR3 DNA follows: TGTGCCTGGAGCGGACTAGCGCGACCTCCCCACGATACGCAGTATTTT.

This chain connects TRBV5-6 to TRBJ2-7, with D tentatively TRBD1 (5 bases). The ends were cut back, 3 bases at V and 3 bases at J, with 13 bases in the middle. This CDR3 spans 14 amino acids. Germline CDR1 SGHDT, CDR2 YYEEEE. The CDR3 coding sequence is TGTGCCAGCAGCTCAGGACACACGTTCTACGAGCAGTACTTC. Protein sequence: CASSSGHTFYEQYF. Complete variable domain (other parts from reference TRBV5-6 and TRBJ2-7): DAGVTQSPTHLIKTRGQQVTLRCSPKSGHDTVSWYQQALGQGPQFIFQYYEEEERQRGNFPDRFSGHQFPNYSSELNVNALLLGDSALYLCASSSGHTFYEQYFGPGTRLTVT.

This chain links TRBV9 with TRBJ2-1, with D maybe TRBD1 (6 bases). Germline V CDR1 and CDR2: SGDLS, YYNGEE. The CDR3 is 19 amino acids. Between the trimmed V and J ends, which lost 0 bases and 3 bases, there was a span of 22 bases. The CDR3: CASSVVDRWTTTVYNEQFF. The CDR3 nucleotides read TGTGCCAGCAGCGTAGTCGACAGGTGGACGACAACAGTCTACAATGAGCAGTTCTTC.